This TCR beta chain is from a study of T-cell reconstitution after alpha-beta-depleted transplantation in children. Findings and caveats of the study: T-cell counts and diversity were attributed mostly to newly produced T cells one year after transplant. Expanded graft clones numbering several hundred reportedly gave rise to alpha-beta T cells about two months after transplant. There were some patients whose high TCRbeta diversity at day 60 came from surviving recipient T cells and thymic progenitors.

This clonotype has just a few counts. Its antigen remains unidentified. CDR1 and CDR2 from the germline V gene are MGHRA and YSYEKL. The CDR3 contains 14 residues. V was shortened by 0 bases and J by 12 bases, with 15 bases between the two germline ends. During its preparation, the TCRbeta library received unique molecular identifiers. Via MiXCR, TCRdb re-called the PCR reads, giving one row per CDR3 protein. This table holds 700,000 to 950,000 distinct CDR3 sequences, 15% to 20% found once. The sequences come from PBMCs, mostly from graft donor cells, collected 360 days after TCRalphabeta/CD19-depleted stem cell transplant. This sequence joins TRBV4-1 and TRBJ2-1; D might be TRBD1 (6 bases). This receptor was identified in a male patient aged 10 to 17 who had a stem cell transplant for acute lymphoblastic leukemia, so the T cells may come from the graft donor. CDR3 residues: CASSQETILGGQFF. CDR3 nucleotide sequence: TGCGCCAGCAGCCAAGAGACCATATTAGGGGGGCAGTTCTTC.